This TCR beta chain was documented in a study of blood T cell repertoires in COVID-19. Trimming cost V 2 bases and J 8 bases; bases outside gene matches: 5. Per germline, CDR1 KGHSH and CDR2 LQKENI. This CDR3 is built from 15 residues. Method: immunoSEQ multiplex PCR; TCRdb's copy keeps in-frame clones and lacks some. The sample lists 200,000 to 250,000 clones; 82% were seen once. The TCR sequence derives from a woman aged 60-70 years who had recovered from COVID-19. The sequencing sample was made of PBMCs or T cells enriched from blood (not recorded which). This chain links TRBV18 with TRBJ2-1; TRBD2 aligns across 11 bases. The CDR3 DNA reads TGTGCCAGCTCACCAACTAGCGGGGGAGGCGATGAGCAGTTCTTC. Translation: CASSPTSGGGDEQFF.